This passage covers 28 T cell receptor beta chains from one sample sequenced in a study of T cells in Graves' hyperthyroidism and ophthalmopathy. Amplification yielded TCR beta CDR3 regions, with RNA transcripts as the source. RT-PCR in the first round (using the HTBI primer set) targeted the TCR CDR3. TCRdb fed the multiplex PCR reads into MiXCR, producing one record per CDR3 protein. The data contain approximately 600,000 distinct CDR3 sequences, under 20% of them singletons. The sample taken for sequencing was blood. These receptors came from a woman in her twenties or thirties with Graves' hyperthyroidism.

This clonotype occurred many times. The chain links TRBV20-1 to TRBJ2-1, with D tentatively TRBD1 or TRBD2 (5 bases each). The germline V and J ends were trimmed by 0 bases and 7 bases, with 7 bases remaining between them. CDR1 DFQATT and CDR2 SNEGSKA come from the germline V gene (reference sequence). The CDR3 runs to 12 residues. As DNA, the CDR3 is TGCAGTGCTAGAGACAGGGAGAATGAGCAGTTCTTC. It encodes CSARDRENEQFF.

This clonotype has ten or more counts. The CDR3 spells CASSLSITEAFF. Here the CDR3 DNA reads TGTGCCAGCAGCCTGTCCATCACTGAAGCTTTCTTT. This chain connects TRBV28 to TRBJ1-1; D unresolved. The CDR3 totals 12 residues. The germline gives CDR1 MDHEN, CDR2 SYDVKM. Between the trimmed V and J ends, which lost 6 bases and 4 bases, there was a span of 9 bases.

This clonotype was found many times. The genes are TRBV13 and TRBJ2-1, with a possible D match to TRBD2 (6 bases). The CDR3 is made up of 14 amino acids. The V gene's germline CDR1 is PRHDT and CDR2 FYEKMQ (reference sequence). V was trimmed by 9 bases and J by 4 bases, leaving 16 bases between them. CDR3 DNA sequence: TGTGCCAGTGGACCCGGACTAACTTACAATGAGCAGTTCTTC. Amino acids: CASGPGLTYNEQFF.

A few counts support this clonotype. V usage is TRBV20-1 and J usage is TRBJ1-1; TRBD1 might be the D (6 bases). V lost 2 bases to trimming and J lost 1 base, with 20 bases between them. The CDR3 sequence is 17 residues long. Germline lookup yields CDR1 DFQATT and CDR2 SNEGSKA (reference sequence). CDR3 DNA: TGCAGTGCTAGAAGAAAGCGACAGGTTGAAACGAACACTGAAGCTTTCTTT. It is translated as CSARRKRQVETNTEAFF.

This clonotype was counted many times. The chain has TRBV27 and TRBJ2-7, with D tentatively TRBD2 (5 bases). V was trimmed by 3 bases and J by 2 bases, leaving 20 bases between them. The CDR3 length is 17 residues. The germline V gene has CDR1 MNHEY and CDR2 SMNVEV (reference sequence). This chain's CDR3 is CASSFDPRRTGPYEQYF. DNA for the CDR3: TGTGCCAGCAGTTTCGATCCCCGAAGGACTGGACCCTACGAGCAGTACTTC.

A few counts support this clonotype. The chain has TRBV3-1 and TRBJ2-1; tentatively, D is TRBD2 (6 bases). Trimming took 4 bases from V and 9 from J, leaving 16 bases between them. Germline V gene lookup returns CDR1 LGHDT and CDR2 YNNKEL (reference sequence). The CDR3 extends over 14 amino acids. CDR3 region: CASSPGSGFGEQFF. DNA of the CDR3: TGTGCCAGCAGCCCCGGGAGCGGGTTCGGTGAGCAGTTCTTC.

This clonotype was seen a few times. The rearrangement links TRBV24-1 to TRBJ2-1; D ambiguous. V was shortened by 9 bases and J by 8 bases, with 13 bases between the two germline ends. CDR3 size: 12 residues. CDR1 is KGHDR and CDR2 is SFDVKD in the germline V gene. The CDR3 is CATSLGGHEQFF. CDR3 DNA sequence: TGTGCCACCTCCCTAGGTGGCCATGAGCAGTTCTTC.

As for this clonotype: A read error is possible here, since a much larger clone lies one base away. The chain carries TRBV5-1 and TRBJ1-1, with D hard to call. Per germline, CDR1 SGHRS and CDR2 YFSETQ. The CDR3 length is 14 residues. In DNA form, the CDR3 reads TGCGCCAGCAGCTTGGGGGTGGAAAGCACTGAATCTTTCTTT. It codes for CASSLGVESTESFF.

The table lists this clonotype with a few counts. The chain uses TRBV18 and TRBJ1-1; no clear D gene. The germline V gene encodes CDR1 KGHSH and CDR2 LQKENI. The CDR3 is 16 residues long. Trimming took 2 bases from V and 1 from J, leaving 14 bases between them. The CDR3 is CASSPIPFGANTEAFF. The CDR3 DNA reads TGTGCCAGCTCACCAATCCCCTTTGGCGCGAACACTGAAGCTTTCTTT.

This chain connects TRBV29-1 to TRBJ2-1; D gene unclear. The ends were cut back, 8 bases at V and 1 base at J, with 9 bases in the middle. In germline, CDR1 is SQVTM, CDR2 ANQGSEA. The CDR3 loop spans 12 amino acids. This chain's CDR3 is CSHSDSYNEQFF. CDR3 sequence (DNA): TGCAGCCACTCGGATTCCTACAATGAGCAGTTCTTC.

The chain links TRBV4-3 to TRBJ2-4, with D perhaps TRBD1 or TRBD2 (5 bases each). With 1 base removed from V and 9 bases from J, the gap between germline ends came to 16 bases. Germline loops: CDR1 LGHNA, CDR2 YSLEER. The CDR3 length is 15 residues. CDR3 nucleotides: TGCGCCAGCAGCCAAGTTGTCGGTGGGGGAAGCATTCAGTACTTC. Translated: CASSQVVGGGSIQYF.

This clonotype has ten or more counts. The genes are TRBV3-1 and TRBJ2-7; 11 nucleotides line up with TRBD2. Per germline, CDR1 LGHDT and CDR2 YNNKEL (reference sequence). The CDR3 covers 19 residues. Germline trimming cut 3 bases from V and 0 bases from J; bases unmatched to any gene: 13. Written as DNA, the CDR3 is TGTGCCAGCAGCCATATTTTGGCTAGCGGGAGGACGAGCTCCTACGAGCAGTACTTC. Translating gives CASSHILASGRTSSYEQYF.

This clonotype was observed a handful of times. The chain joins TRBV20-1 to TRBJ2-7; D may correspond to TRBD1 or TRBD2 (5 bases each). Germline CDR1 DFQATT, CDR2 SNEGSKA (reference sequence). Deletions cut 6 bases from V and 3 bases from J, with 15 bases between. The CDR3 is 13 residues long. CDR3 sequence (DNA): TGCAGTGCGAACCGGGACGGCGGCTACGAGCAGTACTTC. Translation: CSANRDGGYEQYF.

This clonotype was seen a handful of times. The V call is TRBV9, the J call TRBJ1-1; unclear D gene. Germline V lookup: CDR1 SGDLS, CDR2 YYNGEE. There are 15 residues in the CDR3. Trimming pared 4 bases from V and 5 bases from J, leaving 18 bases between. The CDR3 loop reads CASSSTTTESTEAFF. The CDR3 DNA sequence: TGTGCCAGCAGCTCTACGACCACGGAGAGTACTGAAGCTTTCTTT.

This clonotype was recorded at least ten times. As DNA, the CDR3 is TGTGCCATCAAGAGGCAGGGACAAGAGACCCAGTACTTC. This gives the protein CAIKRQGQETQYF. The chain has TRBV10-3 and TRBJ2-5, with a tentative D call TRBD1 (5 bases). V dropped 7 bases and J dropped 2 bases, with 11 bases sitting between them. The V gene's germline CDR1 is ENHRY and CDR2 SYGVKD. The CDR3 runs 13 residues.

About this clonotype: A much larger clonotype is one base distant, so this may be a read error. The chain uses TRBV7-9 and TRBJ2-3; tentatively, D is TRBD2 (5 bases). There are 16 residues in the CDR3. CDR1 SEHNR and CDR2 FQNEAQ come from the germline V gene (reference sequence). CDR3 in DNA: TGTGCCAGCAGCCCCTGGGGAGCGAGGAGCACAGATATGCAGTATTTT. Its protein product is CASSPWGARSTDMQYF.

This clonotype was seen more than once but under ten times. V and J are TRBV19 and TRBJ1-5, with unresolved D. The CDR3 runs to 13 residues. Germline V gene lookup returns CDR1 LNHDA and CDR2 SQIVND (reference sequence). The ends were cut back, 5 bases at V and 3 bases at J, with 8 bases in the middle. In DNA form, the CDR3 reads TGTGCCAGTAGTTTTTTGGTCAATCAGCCCCAGCATTTT. Translating gives CASSFLVNQPQHF.

Many counts were recorded for this clonotype. The chain carries TRBV7-8 and TRBJ1-2; no definite D call. The germline CDR1 and CDR2 sequences are SGHVS and FQNEAQ. Trimming removed 3 bases at V and 6 bases at J, with 8 bases between. The CDR3 sequence is 12 residues long. CDR3 coding DNA: TGTGCCAGCAGCTTGGGATCAGATGGCTACACCTTC. It translates to CASSLGSDGYTF.

This clonotype was seen many times. This chain joins TRBV12-3 or TRBV12-4 and TRBJ1-1; D remains unclear. Trimming left V 5 bases short and J 3 bases short, with 7 bases between. The CDR3 contains 12 residues. The CDR3 region is CASSQKDTEAFF. Here the CDR3 DNA reads TGTGCCAGCAGTCAGAAGGACACTGAAGCTTTCTTT.

V usage is TRBV20-1 and J usage is TRBJ1-2; 8 bases map to TRBD1. CDR1 is DFQATT, CDR2 SNEGSKA, per germline (reference sequence). V shed 2 bases, J shed 0 bases, and the junction held 8 bases outside the gene matches. This CDR3 comprises 16 residues. This chain's CDR3 is CSARSRDRKTNYGYTF. The CDR3 coding sequence is TGCAGTGCTAGAAGCCGGGACAGGAAGACTAACTATGGCTACACCTTC.

The chain links TRBV28 to TRBJ1-6; maybe TRBD1 (5 bases). Germline CDR1 MDHEN, CDR2 SYDVKM. V was shortened by 5 bases and J by 6 bases, with 20 bases between the two germline ends. The CDR3 length is 17 residues. In DNA form, the CDR3 reads TGTGCCAGCAGTCCCCCGGGACGGAACAGGATTAATTCACCCCTCCACTTT. It encodes CASSPPGRNRINSPLHF. Full variable domain (outside the CDR3, taken from reference TRBV28 and TRBJ1-6): DVKVTQSSRYLVKRTGEKVFLECVQDMDHENMFWYRQDPGLGLRLIYFSYDVKMKEKGDIPEGYSVSREKKERFSLILESASTNQTSMYLCASSPPGRNRINSPLHFGNGTRLTVT.

The J gene is TRBJ2-2, the V gene TRBV27, with 9 bases identical to TRBD1. The V gene's germline CDR1 is MNHEY and CDR2 SMNVEV (reference sequence). The V gene end was trimmed by 1 base and the J gene end by 5 bases; junction bases not matched to a gene: 8. The CDR3 totals 17 residues. The CDR3 reads CASSLWVTGGNTGELFF. CDR3 bases: TGTGCCAGCAGTTTATGGGTGACAGGGGGAAATACCGGGGAGCTGTTTTTT.

In DNA form, the CDR3 reads TGTGCCAGCAGCTTAGGGCCCTACGTCCAGCCCCAGCATTTT. Its protein product is CASSLGPYVQPQHF. The genes are TRBV7-6 and TRBJ1-5; D remains ambiguous. The CDR3 totals 14 residues. V lost 1 base, J lost 7 bases, and 11 bases lay in between. Germline V gene sequence: CDR1 SGHVS, CDR2 FNYEAQ. Filled out from reference TRBV7-6 and TRBJ1-5, the complete variable domain reads GAGVSQSPRYKVTKRGQDVALRCDPISGHVSLYWYRQALGQGPEFLTYFNYEAQQDKSGLPNDRFSAERPEGSISTLTIQRTEQRDSAMYRCASSLGPYVQPQHFGDGTRLSIL.

This clonotype was seen many times. V and J are TRBV5-1 and TRBJ2-3; a possible D gene is TRBD2 (6 bases). The germline V and J ends were trimmed by 1 base and 0 bases, with 15 bases remaining between them. The CDR3 consists of 17 residues. The germline CDR1 and CDR2 sequences are SGHRS and YFSETQ. The chain's CDR3 is CASSLPPSGTSTDTQYF. In DNA form, the CDR3 reads TGCGCCAGCAGCTTGCCGCCATCCGGGACTAGCACAGATACGCAGTATTTT.

This clonotype came up many times. This rearrangement joins TRBV27 to TRBJ2-7, with TRBD1 matching over 9 bases. Germline V gene sequence: CDR1 MNHEY, CDR2 SMNVEV (reference sequence). The CDR3 is 15 residues long. The V segment lost 1 base and the J segment 3 bases; nucleotides outside the gene matches: 4. This chain's CDR3 is CASSLFGTGIYEQYF. In DNA, the CDR3 is TGTGCCAGCAGTTTATTCGGGACAGGGATCTACGAGCAGTACTTC.

The rearrangement links TRBV4-2 to TRBJ1-5; 9 nucleotides align to TRBD1. The CDR3 is made up of 15 amino acids. CDR1 and CDR2 from the germline V gene are LGHNA and YNFKEQ. V was pared by 3 bases and J by 6 bases, with 6 bases of the junction left unmatched. CDR3 region: CASSQGTGQGQPQHF. Here the CDR3 DNA reads TGTGCCAGCAGCCAGGGGACAGGGCAAGGTCAGCCCCAGCATTTT.

This clonotype was seen repeatedly, ten times or more. The chain links TRBV12-3 or TRBV12-4 to TRBJ1-2, with D maybe TRBD1 (6 bases). Trimming cost V 2 bases and J 7 bases, with 14 bases left between them. The CDR3 is 14 amino acids. The CDR3 sequence is CASSLTGSAFGYTF. DNA of the CDR3: TGTGCCAGCAGTTTAACAGGGTCGGCGTTTGGCTACACCTTC.

This clonotype has a handful of counts. This chain uses TRBV18 with TRBJ1-4; D unclear. CDR3 size: 15 residues. Looked up from germline, CDR1 is KGHSH and CDR2 is LQKENI. V lost 5 bases, J lost 4 bases, and 14 bases lay in between. In nucleotides, the CDR3 is TGTGCCAGCTCAAAGGAGACACGCCTTAATGAAAAACTGTTTTTT. It is translated as CASSKETRLNEKLFF.